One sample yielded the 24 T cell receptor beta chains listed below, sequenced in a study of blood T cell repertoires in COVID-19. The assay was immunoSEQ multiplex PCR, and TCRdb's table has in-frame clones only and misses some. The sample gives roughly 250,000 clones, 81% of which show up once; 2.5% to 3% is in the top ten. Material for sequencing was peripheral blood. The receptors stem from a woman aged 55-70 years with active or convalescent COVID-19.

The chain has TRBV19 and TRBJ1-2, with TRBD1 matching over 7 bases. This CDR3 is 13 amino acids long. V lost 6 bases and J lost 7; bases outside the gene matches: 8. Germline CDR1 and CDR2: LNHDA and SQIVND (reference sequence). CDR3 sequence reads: CASREGALGGYTF. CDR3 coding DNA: TGTGCCAGTAGGGAGGGGGCATTGGGTGGCTACACCTTC.

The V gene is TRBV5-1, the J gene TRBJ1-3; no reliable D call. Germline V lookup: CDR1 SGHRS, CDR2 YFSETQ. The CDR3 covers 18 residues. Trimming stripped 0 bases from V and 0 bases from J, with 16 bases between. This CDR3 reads CASSLGEAYQHSGNTIYF. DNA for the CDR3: TGCGCCAGCAGCTTGGGTGAGGCTTACCAACACTCTGGAAACACCATATATTTT.

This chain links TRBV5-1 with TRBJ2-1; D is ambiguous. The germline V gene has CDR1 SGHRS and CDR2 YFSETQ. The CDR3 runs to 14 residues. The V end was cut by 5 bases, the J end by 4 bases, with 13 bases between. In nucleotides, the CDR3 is TGCGCCAGCAGGGTAGTCCGACAATACAATGAGCAGTTCTTC. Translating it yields CASRVVRQYNEQFF.

The CDR3 DNA follows: TGCAGCGTTGAAGTAAGTGGAGCCCGGGGCTACACCTTC. Amino acids: CSVEVSGARGYTF. The V call is TRBV29-1, the J call TRBJ1-2, with D unresolved. The CDR3 totals 13 residues. Germline-derived CDR1 and CDR2 are SQVTM and ANQGSEA. V lost 1 base, J lost 8 bases, and 14 bases lay in between.

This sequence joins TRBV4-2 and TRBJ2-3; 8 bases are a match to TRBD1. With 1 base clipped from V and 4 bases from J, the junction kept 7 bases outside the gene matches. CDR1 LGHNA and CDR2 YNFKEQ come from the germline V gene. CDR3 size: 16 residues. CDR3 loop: CASSQVAGGRADTQYF. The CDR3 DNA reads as TGTGCCAGCAGCCAAGTGGCAGGGGGCAGAGCAGATACGCAGTATTTT.

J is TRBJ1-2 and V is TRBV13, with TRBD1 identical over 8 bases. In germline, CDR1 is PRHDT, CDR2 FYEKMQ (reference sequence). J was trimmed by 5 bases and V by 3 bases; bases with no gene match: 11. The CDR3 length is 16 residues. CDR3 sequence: CASSFTGGTGLYGYTF. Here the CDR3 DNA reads TGTGCCAGCAGCTTTACAGGAGGGACAGGACTTTATGGCTACACCTTC.

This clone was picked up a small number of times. CDR3 sequence (DNA): TGCGCCAGCAGCTTGCAGGGACAGGGCCTCTATGGCTACACCTTC. This translates into CASSLQGQGLYGYTF. The rearrangement links TRBV5-1 to TRBJ1-2; TRBD1 matches at 9 bases. Per the germline V gene, CDR1 is SGHRS and CDR2 is YFSETQ. There are 15 residues in the CDR3. The V and J ends lost 1 base and 4 bases, in that order; junction bases with no gene match: 5.

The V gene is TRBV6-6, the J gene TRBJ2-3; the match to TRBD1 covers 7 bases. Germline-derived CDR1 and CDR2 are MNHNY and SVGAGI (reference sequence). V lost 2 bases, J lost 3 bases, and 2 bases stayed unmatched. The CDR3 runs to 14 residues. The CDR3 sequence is CASSYGQVTDTQYF. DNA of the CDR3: TGTGCCAGCAGTTACGGACAGGTTACAGATACGCAGTATTTT.

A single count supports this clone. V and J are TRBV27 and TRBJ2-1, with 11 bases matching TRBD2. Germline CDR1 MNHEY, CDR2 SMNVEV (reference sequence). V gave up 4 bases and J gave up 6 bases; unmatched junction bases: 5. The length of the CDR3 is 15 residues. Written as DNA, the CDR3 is TGTGCCAGCAGTTCATATAGCGGGGGGGCCAATGAGCAGTTCTTC. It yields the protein CASSSYSGGANEQFF.

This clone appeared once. DNA of the CDR3: TGTGCCAGCACATCCGTCCGGGACAGGGGGTCACCCCTCCACTTT. It encodes CASTSVRDRGSPLHF. The chain couples TRBV2 to TRBJ1-6; 11 bases line up with TRBD1. V was clipped by 7 bases and J by 10 bases; unmatched bases: 9. Germline V gene lookup returns CDR1 SNHLY and CDR2 FYNNEI. This CDR3 has 15 amino acids.

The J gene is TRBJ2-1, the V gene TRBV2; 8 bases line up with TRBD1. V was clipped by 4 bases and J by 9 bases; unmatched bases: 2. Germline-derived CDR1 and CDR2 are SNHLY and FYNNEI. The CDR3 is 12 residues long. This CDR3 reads CASSVQGAEQFF. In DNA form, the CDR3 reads TGTGCCAGCAGTGTTCAGGGGGCTGAGCAGTTCTTC.

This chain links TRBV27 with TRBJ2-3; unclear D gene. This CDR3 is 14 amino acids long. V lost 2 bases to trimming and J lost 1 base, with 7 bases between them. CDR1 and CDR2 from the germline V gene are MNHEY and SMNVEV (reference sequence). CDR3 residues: CASSLITGTDTQYF. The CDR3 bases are TGTGCCAGCAGTTTAATTACGGGCACAGATACGCAGTATTTT.

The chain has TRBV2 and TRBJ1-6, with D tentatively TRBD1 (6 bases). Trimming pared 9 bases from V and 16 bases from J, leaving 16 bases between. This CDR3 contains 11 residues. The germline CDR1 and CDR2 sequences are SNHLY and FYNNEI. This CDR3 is CASLGTSALHF. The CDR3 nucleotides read TGTGCCAGTCTTGGGACATCCGCACTCCACTTT.

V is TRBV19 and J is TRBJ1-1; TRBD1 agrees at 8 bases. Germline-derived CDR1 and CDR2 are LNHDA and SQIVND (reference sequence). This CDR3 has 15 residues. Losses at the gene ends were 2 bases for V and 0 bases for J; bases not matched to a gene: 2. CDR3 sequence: CASSITGGMNTEAFF. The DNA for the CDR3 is TGTGCCAGTAGTATAACAGGGGGGATGAACACTGAAGCTTTCTTT. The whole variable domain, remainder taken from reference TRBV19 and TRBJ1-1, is DGGITQSPKYLFRKEGQNVTLSCEQNLNHDAMYWYRQDPGQGLRLIYYSQIVNDFQKGDIAEGYSVSREKKESFPLTVTSAQKNPTAFYLCASSITGGMNTEAFFGQGTRLTVV.

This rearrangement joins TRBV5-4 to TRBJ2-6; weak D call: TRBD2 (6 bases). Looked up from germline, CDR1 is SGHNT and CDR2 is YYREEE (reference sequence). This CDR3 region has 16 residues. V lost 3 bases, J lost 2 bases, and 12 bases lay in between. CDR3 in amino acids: CASSSRTGAGANVLTF. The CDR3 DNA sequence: TGTGCCAGCAGCTCCAGGACGGGGGCTGGGGCCAACGTCCTGACTTTC.

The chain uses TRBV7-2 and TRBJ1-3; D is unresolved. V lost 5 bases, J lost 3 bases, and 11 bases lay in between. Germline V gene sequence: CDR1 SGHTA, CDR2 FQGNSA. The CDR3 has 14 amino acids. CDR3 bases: TGTGCCAGCAGCCCCGGGGTAGTTGGAAACACCATATATTTT. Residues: CASSPGVVGNTIYF.

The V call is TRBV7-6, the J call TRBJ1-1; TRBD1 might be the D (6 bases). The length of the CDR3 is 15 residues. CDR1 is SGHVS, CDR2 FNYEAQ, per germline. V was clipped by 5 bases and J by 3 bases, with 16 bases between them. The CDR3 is CASSLTSGQDTEAFF. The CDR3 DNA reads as TGTGCCAGCAGCCTGACTTCGGGACAAGACACTGAAGCTTTCTTT.

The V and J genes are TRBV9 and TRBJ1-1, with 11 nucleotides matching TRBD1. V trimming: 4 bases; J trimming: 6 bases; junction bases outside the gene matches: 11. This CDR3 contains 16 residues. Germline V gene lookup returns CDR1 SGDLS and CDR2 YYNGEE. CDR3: CASSPGTGGAYAEAFF. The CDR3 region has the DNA TGTGCCAGCAGCCCCGGGACAGGGGGGGCCTACGCTGAAGCTTTCTTT.

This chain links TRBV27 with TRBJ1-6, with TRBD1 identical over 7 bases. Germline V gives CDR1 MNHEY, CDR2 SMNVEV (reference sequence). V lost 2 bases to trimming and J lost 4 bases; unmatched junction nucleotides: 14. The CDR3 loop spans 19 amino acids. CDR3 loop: CASSLVVRRGLSYNSPLHF. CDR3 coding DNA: TGTGCCAGCAGTTTAGTTGTGAGAAGGGGGCTATCTTATAATTCACCCCTCCACTTT.

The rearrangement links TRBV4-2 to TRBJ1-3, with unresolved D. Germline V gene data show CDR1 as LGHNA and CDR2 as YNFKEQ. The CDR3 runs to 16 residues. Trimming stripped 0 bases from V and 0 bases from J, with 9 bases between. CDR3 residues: CASSQEVAGSGNTIYF. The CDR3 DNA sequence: TGTGCCAGCAGCCAAGAGGTGGCGGGCTCTGGAAACACCATATATTTT.

This CDR3 reads CATSENSPAGMTQPQHF. CDR3 bases: TGTGCCACCAGTGAAAATTCTCCGGCAGGGATGACACAGCCCCAGCATTTT. This rearrangement joins TRBV24-1 to TRBJ1-5; possibly TRBD1 for D (5 bases). The CDR3 runs to 17 residues. Germline CDR1 and CDR2: KGHDR and SFDVKD. V dropped 4 bases and J dropped 7 bases, with 22 bases sitting between them.

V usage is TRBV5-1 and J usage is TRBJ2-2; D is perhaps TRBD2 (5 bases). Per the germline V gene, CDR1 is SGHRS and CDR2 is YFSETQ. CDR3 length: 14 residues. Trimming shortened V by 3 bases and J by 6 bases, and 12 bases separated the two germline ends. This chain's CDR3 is CASSSWSGSGELFF. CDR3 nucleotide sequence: TGCGCCAGCAGCTCCTGGTCGGGATCCGGGGAGCTGTTTTTT.

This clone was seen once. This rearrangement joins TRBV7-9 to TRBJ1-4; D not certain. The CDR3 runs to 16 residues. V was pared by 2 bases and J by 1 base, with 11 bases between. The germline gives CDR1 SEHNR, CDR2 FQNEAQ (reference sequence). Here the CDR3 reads CASSLPAGRTNEKLFF. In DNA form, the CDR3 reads TGTGCCAGCAGCTTACCGGCAGGTCGAACTAATGAAAAACTGTTTTTT.

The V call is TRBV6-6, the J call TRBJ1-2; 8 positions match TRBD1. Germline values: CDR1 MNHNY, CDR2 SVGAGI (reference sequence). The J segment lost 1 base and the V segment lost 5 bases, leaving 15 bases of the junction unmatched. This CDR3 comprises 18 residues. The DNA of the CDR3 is TGTGCCAGCAGTCCTGTCTGGACAGGGCCTGGATTTAACTATGGCTACACCTTC. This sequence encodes CASSPVWTGPGFNYGYTF.